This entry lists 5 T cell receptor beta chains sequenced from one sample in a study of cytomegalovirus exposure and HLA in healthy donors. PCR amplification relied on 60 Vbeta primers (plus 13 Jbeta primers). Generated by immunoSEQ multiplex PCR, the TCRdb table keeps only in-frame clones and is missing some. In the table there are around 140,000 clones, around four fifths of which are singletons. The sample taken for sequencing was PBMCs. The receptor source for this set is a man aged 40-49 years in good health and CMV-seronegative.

The CDR3 region has the DNA TGTGCCAGCAGCATCACAGGGGGCAGTGGAAACACCATATATTTT. Its protein is CASSITGGSGNTIYF. The V and J genes are TRBV5-4 and TRBJ1-3; 9 nucleotides align to TRBD1. The CDR3 covers 15 residues. With 4 bases clipped from V and 3 bases from J, the junction kept 5 bases outside the gene matches. From germline, CDR1 is SGHNT and CDR2 YYREEE (reference sequence).

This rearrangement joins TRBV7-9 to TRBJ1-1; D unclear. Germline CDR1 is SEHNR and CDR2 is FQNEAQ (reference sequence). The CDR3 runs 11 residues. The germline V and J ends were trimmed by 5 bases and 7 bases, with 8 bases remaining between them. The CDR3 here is CASSPSVEAFF. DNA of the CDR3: TGTGCCAGCAGCCCCTCTGTTGAAGCTTTCTTT. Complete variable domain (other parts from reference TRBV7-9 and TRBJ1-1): DTGVSQNPRHKITKRGQNVTFRCDPISEHNRLYWYRQTLGQGPEFLTYFQNEAQLEKSRLLSDRFSAERPKGSFSTLEIQRTEQGDSAMYLCASSPSVEAFFGQGTRLTVV.

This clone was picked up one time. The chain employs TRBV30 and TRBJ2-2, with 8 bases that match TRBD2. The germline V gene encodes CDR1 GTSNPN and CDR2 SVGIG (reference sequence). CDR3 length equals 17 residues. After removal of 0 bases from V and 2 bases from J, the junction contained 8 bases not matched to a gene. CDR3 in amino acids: CAWSVELAGGNTGELFF. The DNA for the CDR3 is TGTGCCTGGAGTGTAGAGTTGGCGGGAGGCAACACCGGGGAGCTGTTTTTT. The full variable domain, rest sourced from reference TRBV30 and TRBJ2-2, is SQTIHQWPATLVQPVGSPLSLECTVEGTSNPNLYWYRQAAGRGLQLLFYSVGIGQISSEVPQNLSASRPQDRQFILSSKKLLLSDSGFYLCAWSVELAGGNTGELFFGEGSRLTVL.

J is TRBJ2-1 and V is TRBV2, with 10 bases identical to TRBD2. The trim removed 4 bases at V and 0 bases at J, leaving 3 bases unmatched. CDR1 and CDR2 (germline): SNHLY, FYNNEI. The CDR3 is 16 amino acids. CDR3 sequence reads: CASSGRTSGSYNEQFF. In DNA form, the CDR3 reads TGTGCCAGCAGTGGCCGGACTAGCGGCTCCTACAATGAGCAGTTCTTC. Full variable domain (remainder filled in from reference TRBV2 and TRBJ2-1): EPEVTQTPSHQVTQMGQEVILRCVPISNHLYFYWYRQILGQKVEFLVSFYNNEISEKSEIFDDQFSVERPDGSNFTLKIRSTKLEDSAMYFCASSGRTSGSYNEQFFGPGTRLTVL.

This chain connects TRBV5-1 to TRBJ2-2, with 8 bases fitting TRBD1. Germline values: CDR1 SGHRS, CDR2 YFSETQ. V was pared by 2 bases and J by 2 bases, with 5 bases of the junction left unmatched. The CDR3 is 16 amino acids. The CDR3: CASSFAAGGNTGELFF. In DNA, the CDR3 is TGCGCCAGCAGCTTCGCGGCAGGGGGCAACACCGGGGAGCTGTTTTTT.